This entry lists 9 T cell receptor beta chains sequenced from one sample in a study of T cells in Graves' hyperthyroidism and ophthalmopathy. The CDR3 regions of TCR beta were amplified from RNA transcripts. First-round RT-PCR of the TCR CDR3 relied on the HTBI primer set. TCRdb ran MiXCR on the multiplex PCR reads and lists one entry per CDR3 protein. In the table there are 660,000 or so distinct CDR3 sequences, 45% of which are singletons. What was sequenced was peripheral blood or thyroid tissue (not recorded which). The receptors stem from an adult man with Graves' disease, either hyperthyroidism or ophthalmopathy (not recorded which).

This clonotype was seen repeatedly, ten times or more. The rearrangement uses TRBV19 and TRBJ1-6; the match to TRBD1 covers 10 bases. In germline, CDR1 is LNHDA, CDR2 SQIVND (reference sequence). The CDR3 totals 15 residues. Trimming at V came to 6 bases and at J to 10 bases, leaving 9 bases not matched to a gene. The CDR3 protein is CASSLAGQGVSPLHF. CDR3 sequence (DNA): TGTGCCAGTAGCCTGGCCGGACAGGGGGTCTCACCCCTCCACTTT.

The rearrangement links TRBV7-6 to TRBJ1-6; weak D call: TRBD1 (5 bases). This CDR3 has 15 amino acids. Germline CDR1 and CDR2: SGHVS and FNYEAQ. Trimming removed 3 bases from V and 14 bases from J, with 20 bases in between. The chain's CDR3 is CASSLGLAAEGALHF. DNA for the CDR3: TGTGCCAGCAGCTTGGGACTGGCGGCCGAGGGAGCCCTCCACTTT.

Regarding this clonotype: A single base separates this from a much larger clone, so it may be a read error. V is TRBV11-3 and J is TRBJ2-5; no firm D call. Germline CDR1 and CDR2: SGHNT and YENEEA. This CDR3 is built from 13 residues. V gave up 0 bases and J gave up 10 bases, with 12 bases separating them. In DNA form, the CDR3 reads TGTGCCAGCAGCTTAGAAGGGTCACGGATCCAGTACTTC. Translation gives CASSLEGSRIQYF.

On this clonotype itself: A single base separates this from a much larger clone, so it may be a read error. The chain links TRBV7-9 to TRBJ2-7; 8 nucleotides align to TRBD1. CDR1 SEHNR and CDR2 FQNEAQ come from the germline V gene (reference sequence). The CDR3 spans 14 residues. V trimming: 3 bases; J trimming: 3 bases; junction bases outside the gene matches: 4. DNA of the CDR3: TGTGCCAGCAGCTTCCGGGACAGGAACTACGAGCAGTACTTC. Its protein is CASSFRDRNYEQYF. The full variable domain, its missing parts supplied by reference TRBV7-9 and TRBJ2-7, is DTGVSQNPRHKITKRGQNVTFRCDPISEHNRLYWYRQTLGQGPEFLTYFQNEAQLEKSRLLSDRFSAERPKGSFSTLEIQRTEQGDSAMYLCASSFRDRNYEQYFGPGTRLTVT.

This clonotype has ten or more counts. The gene calls are TRBV29-1 and TRBJ2-7, with a possible D match to TRBD1 (6 bases). The length of the CDR3 is 12 residues. The germline gives CDR1 SQVTM, CDR2 ANQGSEA. CDR3 sequence: CSAGTWIDEQYF. CDR3 nucleotides: TGCAGTGCCGGGACATGGATTGACGAGCAGTACTTC.

J is TRBJ2-6 and V is TRBV5-1; TRBD2 matches at 7 bases. The trim removed 2 bases at V and 11 bases at J, leaving 10 bases unmatched. The CDR3 has 15 amino acids. Germline CDR1 is SGHRS and CDR2 is YFSETQ. The CDR3 region is CASSFGQSGDHVLTF. DNA for the CDR3: TGCGCCAGCAGCTTCGGTCAGAGCGGGGATCACGTCCTGACTTTC.

The chain recombines TRBV9 with TRBJ2-7; no reliable D call. The CDR3 runs to 14 residues. CDR1 is SGDLS, CDR2 YYNGEE, per germline. V gave up 0 bases and J gave up 5 bases, with 12 bases separating them. The CDR3 coding sequence is TGTGCCAGCAGCGTAGGCTCGGCGGTTCACGAGCAGTACTTC. Its protein is CASSVGSAVHEQYF.

This clonotype has more than one count but fewer than ten. Germline is not matched at one junction end, which may reflect a read error. This chain links TRBV7-8 with TRBJ2-7; a possible D gene is TRBD1 (6 bases). Per the germline V gene, CDR1 is SGHVS and CDR2 is FQNEAQ. This CDR3 spans 14 amino acids. The CDR3 DNA is TGTGCCAGCAGATTAGACAGGCGCACCTACGAGCAGTACTTC. Encoded protein: CASRLDRRTYEQYF.

This chain connects TRBV18 to TRBJ1-2; 7 positions agree with TRBD1. The V and J ends lost 3 bases and 6 bases, in that order; junction bases with no gene match: 7. The CDR3 runs 14 residues. Germline CDR1 reads KGHSH; CDR2 reads LQKENI. The CDR3 spells CASSPGDRADGYTF. DNA for the CDR3: TGTGCCAGCTCACCGGGCGACAGGGCGGATGGCTACACCTTC.